The 19 T cell receptor beta chains reported below all come from one sample, sequenced in a study of T cells in localized non-small cell lung cancer. Libraries were prepared by immunoSEQ multiplex PCR; TCRdb keeps only in-frame clonotypes and omits some of them. Of some 4,600 clones in the sample, 85% to 95% were seen once. This sample comprised peripheral blood, obtained before any cancer treatment. These receptors originate from a woman between 35 and 70 years old with stage I lung adenocarcinoma.

This rearrangement joins TRBV28 to TRBJ1-5; 7 positions agree with TRBD1. V shed 3 bases and J 7 bases; nucleotides not matched to a gene: 9. This CDR3 is 15 amino acids long. Germline V gene sequence: CDR1 MDHEN, CDR2 SYDVKM. As DNA, the CDR3 is TGTGCCAGCAGTTTTCACGGAGGGGGCCGACAGCCCCAGCATTTT. This sequence encodes CASSFHGGGRQPQHF. The full variable domain, in which reference TRBV28 and TRBJ1-5 provide the parts outside the CDR3, is DVKVTQSSRYLVKRTGEKVFLECVQDMDHENMFWYRQDPGLGLRLIYFSYDVKMKEKGDIPEGYSVSREKKERFSLILESASTNQTSMYLCASSFHGGGRQPQHFGDGTRLSIL.

The chain employs TRBV5-6 and TRBJ1-3; D not resolved. CDR1 and CDR2 (germline): SGHDT, YYEEEE. Trimming removed 1 base at V and 2 bases at J, with 16 bases between. The CDR3 contains 17 residues. DNA for the CDR3: TGTGCCAGCAGCTTGTTGGGCAGGACGACGACTGGAAACACCATATATTTT. Its translation: CASSLLGRTTTGNTIYF.

The J gene is TRBJ1-3, the V gene TRBV19, with no clear D. The CDR3 totals 15 residues. The germline V and J ends were trimmed by 5 bases and 1 base, with 12 bases remaining between them. Germline CDR1 LNHDA, CDR2 SQIVND (reference sequence). CDR3 protein: CASSPGLFSGNTIYF. As DNA, the CDR3 is TGTGCCAGTAGTCCGGGCTTATTTTCTGGAAACACCATATATTTT.

This chain joins TRBV10-2 and TRBJ2-2, with 7 bases identical to TRBD1. V trimming: 6 bases; J trimming: 5 bases; junction bases outside the gene matches: 6. This CDR3 is 14 amino acids long. Germline V CDR1 and CDR2: WSHSY, SAAADI. The CDR3 loop reads CASRGDRLTGELFF. CDR3 DNA: TGCGCCAGCAGGGGGGACAGATTGACCGGGGAGCTGTTTTTT.

This clone was recorded once. J is TRBJ1-2 and V is TRBV28, with TRBD1 matching over 7 bases. This CDR3 region has 15 residues. Germline assignment: CDR1 MDHEN and CDR2 SYDVKM. After removal of 6 bases from V and 4 bases from J, the junction contained 11 bases not matched to a gene. The DNA for the CDR3 is TGTGCCAGCAGCCCGGGGTGGGAGGGGGCCTATGGCTACACCTTC. Amino acids: CASSPGWEGAYGYTF.

The V and J genes are TRBV10-3 and TRBJ2-1; the match to TRBD1 covers 7 bases. The CDR3 extends over 13 amino acids. Germline V gene sequence: CDR1 ENHRY, CDR2 SYGVKD. Losses at the gene ends were 4 bases for V and 6 bases for J; bases not matched to a gene: 3. Here the CDR3 reads CAISVDRVNEQFF. In nucleotides, the CDR3 is TGTGCCATCAGTGTAGACAGGGTCAATGAGCAGTTCTTC.

The V gene is TRBV6-1, the J gene TRBJ1-5; 8 bases are shared with TRBD1. In germline, CDR1 is MNHNS, CDR2 SASEGT. This CDR3 is 15 amino acids long. J gave up 3 bases and V 5 bases, and 6 bases lay outside the gene matches. The CDR3 sequence: CASSPRDRINQPQHF. CDR3 nucleotide sequence: TGTGCCAGCAGTCCCCGGGACAGGATCAATCAGCCCCAGCATTTT.

The CDR3 sequence is CASSITGNYGYTF. The CDR3 DNA is TGCGCCAGCAGCATAACAGGGAACTATGGCTACACCTTC. The genes are TRBV5-1 and TRBJ1-2, with a possible D match to TRBD1 (6 bases). Germline V gene data show CDR1 as SGHRS and CDR2 as YFSETQ. V gave up 4 bases and J gave up 2 bases, with 9 bases separating them. CDR3 length equals 13 residues.

The chain couples TRBV5-6 to TRBJ1-5; D might be TRBD1 (6 bases). The germline V and J ends were trimmed by 4 bases and 9 bases, with 20 bases remaining between them. Germline V gives CDR1 SGHDT, CDR2 YYEEEE. The CDR3 is 15 residues long. CDR3: CASSEGPGVIVPQHF. In nucleotides, the CDR3 is TGTGCCAGCAGCGAGGGACCAGGGGTTATCGTGCCCCAGCATTTT.

V gene TRBV4-1 combines with J gene TRBJ2-6, with a tentative D call TRBD1 (5 bases). The ends were cut back, 0 bases at V and 2 bases at J, with 14 bases in the middle. CDR3 size: 18 residues. Germline CDR1 reads MGHRA; CDR2 reads YSYEKL. CDR3 loop: CASSQDLGRVTGANVLTF. For the CDR3, the DNA is TGCGCCAGCAGCCAAGACCTCGGCAGGGTCACTGGGGCCAACGTCCTGACTTTC.

The chain has TRBV28 and TRBJ2-2, with 10 nucleotides matching TRBD2. V dropped 3 bases and J dropped 3; count of bases not matched to a gene: 13. Germline V CDR1 and CDR2: MDHEN, SYDVKM. The CDR3 totals 19 residues. CDR3 sequence reads: CASSFIPAGGPGDTGELFF. CDR3 in DNA: TGTGCCAGCAGTTTTATTCCAGCGGGAGGGCCCGGGGACACCGGGGAGCTGTTTTTT.

The chain carries TRBV2 and TRBJ1-2; TRBD1 might be the D (6 bases). Germline V gene sequence: CDR1 SNHLY, CDR2 FYNNEI. This CDR3 is 15 amino acids long. Trimming shortened V by 5 bases and J by 0 bases, and 13 bases separated the two germline ends. This CDR3 reads CASSSTGTPNYGYTF. The CDR3 nucleotides are TGTGCCAGCAGTAGTACAGGGACCCCTAACTATGGCTACACCTTC.

This chain connects TRBV30 to TRBJ2-7; 9 nucleotides line up with TRBD1. Germline lookup yields CDR1 GTSNPN and CDR2 SVGIG (reference sequence). The CDR3 spans 15 residues. The J segment lost 3 bases and the V segment lost 5 bases, leaving 11 bases of the junction unmatched. CDR3: CAWGPGQGVVYEQYF. CDR3 in DNA: TGTGCCTGGGGACCGGGACAGGGAGTGGTCTACGAGCAGTACTTC.

V gene TRBV11-2 combines with J gene TRBJ2-7, with TRBD2 matching 7 bases. Per germline, CDR1 SGHAT and CDR2 FQNNGV. The CDR3 consists of 16 residues. V shed 2 bases, J shed 3 bases, and the junction held 10 bases outside the gene matches. CDR3 protein: CASSLLASSGVYEQYF. The DNA for the CDR3 is TGTGCCAGCAGCTTACTCGCCTCTAGCGGAGTCTACGAGCAGTACTTC.

The V call is TRBV19, the J call TRBJ2-1; no firm D call. Trimming stripped 3 bases from V and 9 bases from J, with 9 bases between. Germline V gene lookup returns CDR1 LNHDA and CDR2 SQIVND (reference sequence). The CDR3 has 12 residues. The DNA for the CDR3 is TGTGCCAGTAGTATGGGGTTGGCTGAGCAGTTCTTC. Translation: CASSMGLAEQFF.

V is TRBV5-4 and J is TRBJ2-5; D may be TRBD1 (5 bases). Trimming shortened V by 6 bases and J by 1 base, and 16 bases separated the two germline ends. Germline loops: CDR1 SGHNT, CDR2 YYREEE (reference sequence). The CDR3 extends over 15 amino acids. CDR3 region: CASTRDSTAQETQYF. CDR3 nucleotide sequence: TGTGCCAGCACCAGGGATTCGACAGCCCAAGAGACCCAGTACTTC.

The V gene is TRBV28, the J gene TRBJ2-1, with D perhaps TRBD2 (5 bases). The CDR3 contains 15 residues. V lost 3 bases, J lost 3 bases, and 12 bases lay in between. Germline-derived CDR1 and CDR2 are MDHEN and SYDVKM. Here the CDR3 DNA reads TGTGCCAGCAGTTTCCGGGGAGATGGCTACAATGAGCAGTTCTTC. Its translation: CASSFRGDGYNEQFF.

This chain joins TRBV28 and TRBJ2-1; D might be TRBD2 (5 bases). Germline V gene lookup returns CDR1 MDHEN and CDR2 SYDVKM. The CDR3 totals 14 residues. The germline V and J ends were trimmed by 5 bases and 1 base, with 9 bases remaining between them. The CDR3 nucleotides are TGTGCCAGCAGTACGGGAAATTCCTACAATGAGCAGTTCTTC. Its protein is CASSTGNSYNEQFF.

V is TRBV11-2 and J is TRBJ2-1; 7 bases map to TRBD2. Germline values: CDR1 SGHAT, CDR2 FQNNGV. Trimming cost V 7 bases and J 2 bases; bases outside gene matches: 14. This CDR3 region has 17 residues. The CDR3: CASTSEVGLAAYNEQFF. CDR3 DNA: TGTGCCAGCACCTCCGAGGTTGGGCTAGCGGCCTACAATGAGCAGTTCTTC.